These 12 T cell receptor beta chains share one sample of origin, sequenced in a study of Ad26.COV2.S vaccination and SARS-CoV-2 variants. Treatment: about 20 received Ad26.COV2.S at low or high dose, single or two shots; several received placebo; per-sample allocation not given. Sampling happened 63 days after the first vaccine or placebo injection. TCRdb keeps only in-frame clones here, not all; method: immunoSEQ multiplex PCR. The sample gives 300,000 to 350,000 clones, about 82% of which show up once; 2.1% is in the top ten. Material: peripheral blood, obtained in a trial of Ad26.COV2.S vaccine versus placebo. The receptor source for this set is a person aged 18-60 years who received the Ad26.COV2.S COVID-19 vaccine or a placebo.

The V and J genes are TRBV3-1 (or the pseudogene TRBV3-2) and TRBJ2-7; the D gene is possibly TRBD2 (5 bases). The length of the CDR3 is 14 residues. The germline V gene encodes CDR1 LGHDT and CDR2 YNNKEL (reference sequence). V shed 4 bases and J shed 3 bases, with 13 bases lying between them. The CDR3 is CASSRLLLGYEQYF. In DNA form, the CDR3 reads TGTGCCAGCAGCCGACTACTTTTAGGCTACGAGCAGTACTTC.

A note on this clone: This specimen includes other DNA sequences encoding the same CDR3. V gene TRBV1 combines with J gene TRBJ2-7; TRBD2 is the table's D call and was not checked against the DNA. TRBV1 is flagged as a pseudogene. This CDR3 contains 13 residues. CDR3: CTSSQRSAGEQYF. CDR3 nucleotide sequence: TGCACCAGCAGCCAGAGGTCAGCGGGTGAGCAGTACTTC.

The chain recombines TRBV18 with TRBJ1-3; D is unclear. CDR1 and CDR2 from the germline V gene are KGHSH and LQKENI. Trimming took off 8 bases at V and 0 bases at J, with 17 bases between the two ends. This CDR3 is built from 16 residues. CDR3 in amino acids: CASTTQAGYSGNTIYF. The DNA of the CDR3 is TGTGCCAGCACGACTCAGGCCGGCTACTCTGGAAACACCATATATTTT.

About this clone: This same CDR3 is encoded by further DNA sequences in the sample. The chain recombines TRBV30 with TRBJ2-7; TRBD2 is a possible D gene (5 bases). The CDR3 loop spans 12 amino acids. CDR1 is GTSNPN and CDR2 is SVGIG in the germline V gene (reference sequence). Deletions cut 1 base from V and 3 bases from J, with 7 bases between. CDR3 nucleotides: TGTGCCTGGAGTGGAGAGGGCTACGAGCAGTACTTC. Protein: CAWSGEGYEQYF.

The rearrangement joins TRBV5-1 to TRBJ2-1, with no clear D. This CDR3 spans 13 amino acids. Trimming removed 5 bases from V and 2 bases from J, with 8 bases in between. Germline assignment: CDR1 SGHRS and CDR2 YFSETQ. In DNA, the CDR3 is TGCGCCAGCAGGAGCAGGACCTACAATGAGCAGTTCTTC. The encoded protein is CASRSRTYNEQFF.

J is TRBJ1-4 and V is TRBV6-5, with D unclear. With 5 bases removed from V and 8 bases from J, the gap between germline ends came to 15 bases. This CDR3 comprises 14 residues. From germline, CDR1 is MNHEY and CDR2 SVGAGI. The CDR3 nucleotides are TGTGCCAGCAGTCCGAAACAAGGAAGAGAAAAACTGTTTTTT. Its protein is CASSPKQGREKLFF.

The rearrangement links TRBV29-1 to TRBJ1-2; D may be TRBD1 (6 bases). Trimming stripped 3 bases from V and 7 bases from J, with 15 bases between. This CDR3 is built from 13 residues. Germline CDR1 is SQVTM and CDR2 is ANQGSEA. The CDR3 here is CSVEGSGVSGYTF. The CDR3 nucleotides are TGCAGCGTTGAGGGTTCAGGGGTGAGTGGCTACACCTTC.

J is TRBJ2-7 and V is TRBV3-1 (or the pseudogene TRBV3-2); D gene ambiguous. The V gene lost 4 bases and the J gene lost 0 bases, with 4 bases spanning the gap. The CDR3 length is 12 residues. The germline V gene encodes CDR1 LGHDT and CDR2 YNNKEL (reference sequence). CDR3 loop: CASSLHSYEQYF. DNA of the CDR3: TGTGCCAGCAGCCTTCACTCCTACGAGCAGTACTTC.

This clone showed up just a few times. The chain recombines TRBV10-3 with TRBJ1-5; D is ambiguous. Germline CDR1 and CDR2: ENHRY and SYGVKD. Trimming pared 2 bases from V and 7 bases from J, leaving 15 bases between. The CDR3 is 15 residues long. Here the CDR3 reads CAISEAWGSGQPQHF. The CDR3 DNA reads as TGTGCCATCAGTGAGGCGTGGGGAAGTGGACAGCCCCAGCATTTT.

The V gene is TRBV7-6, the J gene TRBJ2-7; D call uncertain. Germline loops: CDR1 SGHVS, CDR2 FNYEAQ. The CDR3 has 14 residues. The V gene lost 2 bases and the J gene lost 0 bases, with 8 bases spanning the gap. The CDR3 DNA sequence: TGTGCCAGCAGCTTAACTCAAACCTCCTACGAGCAGTACTTC. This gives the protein CASSLTQTSYEQYF.

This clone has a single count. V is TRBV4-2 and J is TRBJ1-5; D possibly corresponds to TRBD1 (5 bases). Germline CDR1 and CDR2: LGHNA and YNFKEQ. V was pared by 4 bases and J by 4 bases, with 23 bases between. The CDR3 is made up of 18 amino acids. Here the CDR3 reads CASSPSWVGGSTNQPQHF. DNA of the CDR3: TGTGCCAGCAGCCCATCTTGGGTGGGGGGTTCCACTAATCAGCCCCAGCATTTT.

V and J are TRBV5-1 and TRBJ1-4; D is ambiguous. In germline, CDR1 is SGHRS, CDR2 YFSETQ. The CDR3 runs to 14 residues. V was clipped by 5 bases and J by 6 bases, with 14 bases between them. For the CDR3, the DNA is TGCGCCAGCAGGATCGTCTCGGCTGATGAAAAACTGTTTTTT. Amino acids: CASRIVSADEKLFF.